The next 9 T cell receptor beta chains were all read from a single sample in a study of early T cells in non-severe SARS-CoV-2 infection. MiXCR, applied by TCRdb to the 5' RACE reads, yields one record per CDR3 protein. The sample lists fewer than 60,000 distinct CDR3 sequences; about 4.2% were seen once. The sample was whole blood. The origin of the receptors is an adult who was a healthcare worker with PCR-confirmed SARS-CoV-2 infection or an uninfected control (not recorded which).

This clonotype occurred many times. The CDR3, as DNA: TGCAGTGCGGTCAGGGGGGCGACAGATACGCAGTATTTT. Translation: CSAVRGATDTQYF. The chain combines TRBV20-1 with TRBJ2-3; a weak D match, TRBD1 (7 bases). Germline loops: CDR1 DFQATT, CDR2 SNEGSKA (reference sequence). CDR3 length: 13 amino acids. The V and J ends lost 6 bases and 3 bases respectively, with 13 bases between them.

In its sample, this clonotype was seen many times. V and J are TRBV5-1 and TRBJ1-2; weak D call: TRBD1 (6 bases). The V gene's germline CDR1 is SGHRS and CDR2 YFSETQ. Trimming took 7 bases from V and 8 from J, leaving 12 bases between them. The CDR3 runs to 11 residues. CDR3 sequence: CASGEQGGYTF. Here the CDR3 DNA reads TGCGCCAGCGGCGAACAGGGCGGCTACACCTTC.

Comment on this clonotype: A read error may explain this, as a much larger clone is one base away. V and J are TRBV29-1 and TRBJ2-7; possibly TRBD2 for D (5 bases). Trimming took off 8 bases at V and 0 bases at J, with 17 bases between the two ends. CDR1 SQVTM and CDR2 ANQGSEA come from the germline V gene. The CDR3 is made up of 14 amino acids. The DNA of the CDR3 is TGCAGCTTTCGGTTAGAGAGGGACTCCTACGAGCAGTACTTC. Its protein is CSFRLERDSYEQYF.

At least ten counts were recorded for this clonotype. This rearrangement joins TRBV20-1 to TRBJ2-3; D gene unclear. This CDR3 is built from 14 residues. In germline, CDR1 is DFQATT, CDR2 SNEGSKA (reference sequence). The V end lost 4 bases, the J end lost 1 base, and 12 bases lay between the germline ends. CDR3 region: CSATWRTGTDTQYF. DNA of the CDR3: TGCAGTGCTACTTGGAGAACAGGCACAGATACGCAGTATTTT.

The sample holds many counts of this clonotype. The chain carries TRBV20-1 and TRBJ2-7; 7 bases fit TRBD2. The CDR3 has 15 residues. Germline CDR1 DFQATT, CDR2 SNEGSKA (reference sequence). Trimming cost V 6 bases and J 2 bases; bases outside gene matches: 13. CDR3 sequence: CSAIRRASGTYEQYF. CDR3 DNA sequence: TGCAGTGCCATCCGCCGGGCTAGCGGCACCTACGAGCAGTACTTC.

This clonotype was detected many times. The V gene is TRBV6-2 or TRBV6-3, the J gene TRBJ2-2; 7 bases are a match to TRBD1. Per germline, CDR1 MNHEY and CDR2 SVGEGT. The J segment lost 3 bases and the V segment lost 7 bases, leaving 5 bases of the junction unmatched. CDR3 length: 14 amino acids. The CDR3 DNA reads as TGTGCCAGCAACAGGGGTTCCGACACCGGGGAGCTGTTTTTT. Translated: CASNRGSDTGELFF.

This clonotype came up many times. This rearrangement joins TRBV20-1 to TRBJ2-1, with no clear D. There are 12 residues in the CDR3. V shed 3 bases and J shed 2 bases, with 5 bases lying between them. Germline CDR1 and CDR2: DFQATT and SNEGSKA (reference sequence). The CDR3 loop is CSASAAYNEQFF. CDR3 DNA: TGCAGTGCTAGCGCAGCCTACAATGAGCAGTTCTTC.

This clonotype has only a few counts. The chain carries TRBV7-2 and TRBJ1-6; D unresolved. This CDR3 is built from 15 residues. CDR1 SGHTA and CDR2 FQGNSA come from the germline V gene. The V and J ends lost 4 bases and 6 bases respectively, with 13 bases between them. The CDR3 loop reads CASSWRGSGNSPLHF. CDR3 bases: TGTGCCAGCAGCTGGAGAGGGTCGGGTAATTCACCCCTCCACTTT.

This clonotype showed up many times. This chain uses TRBV7-2 with TRBJ2-3; tentative D call: TRBD1 (5 bases). Trimming cost V 8 bases and J 4 bases, with 13 bases left between them. The CDR3 is 13 amino acids. The germline V gene has CDR1 SGHTA and CDR2 FQGNSA. In DNA, the CDR3 is TGTGCCAGCTCTTCCATGGGGCCAGATACGCAGTATTTT. Protein sequence: CASSSMGPDTQYF.